This passage covers 3 T cell receptor beta chains from one sample sequenced in a study of T cells in localized non-small cell lung cancer. Generated by immunoSEQ multiplex PCR, the TCRdb table keeps only in-frame clones and is missing some. The table shows some 1,600 clones, with 21% occurring only once. Sequencing used normal lung tissue next to the tumor, obtained before any cancer treatment. The origin of the receptors is a woman aged 35-75 years with stage I lung adenocarcinoma.

This clone has more than one count but fewer than ten. The gene calls are TRBV6-8 and TRBJ2-1, with 9 bases identical to TRBD2. Germline V gene lookup returns CDR1 MNHGY and CDR2 SAAAGT. This CDR3 has 16 amino acids. The V gene end was trimmed by 5 bases and the J gene end by 5 bases; junction bases not matched to a gene: 10. CDR3 in DNA: TGTGCCAGCAGTCCAATGGGCGGGAGGGGAGACAATGAGCAGTTCTTC. Amino acids: CASSPMGGRGDNEQFF.

Only a few counts were recorded for this clone. The chain links TRBV9 to TRBJ1-3; D not resolved. With 0 bases removed from V and 5 bases from J, the gap between germline ends came to 18 bases. This CDR3 contains 17 residues. The germline V gene encodes CDR1 SGDLS and CDR2 YYNGEE. CDR3 sequence reads: CASSVAGPGSARNTIYF. CDR3 DNA sequence: TGTGCCAGCAGCGTAGCTGGGCCCGGATCGGCTCGAAACACCATATATTTT.

This clone is a singleton in its sample. The CDR3: CASSSRLTDAYEQYF. The CDR3 DNA reads TGTGCCAGCAGTTCGCGACTGACAGACGCCTACGAGCAGTACTTC. V usage is TRBV28 and J usage is TRBJ2-7; a possible D gene is TRBD1 (5 bases). In germline, CDR1 is MDHEN, CDR2 SYDVKM. The CDR3 sequence is 15 residues long. V lost 4 bases and J 2 bases, leaving 15 bases between the germline ends.